This is a list of T cell receptor beta chains from one sample in a study of OX40 agonist ivuxolimab in advanced cancers. Profiling relied on immunoSEQ multiplex PCR, and the TCRdb table lists in-frame clones only, not all of them. The sample records 65,000 to 80,000 clones, over 90% being singletons. Sequencing used CD4+ or CD8+ T cells sorted from blood, obtained in a trial of the OX40 agonist ivuxolimab. The origin of the receptors is an adult with an advanced solid tumor such as melanoma, head and neck, liver or kidney cancer. Each CDR3 is given without its conserved first and last residue.

V: TRBV19; CDR3: ASRLTGQGFDGYT
V: TRBV4-1; CDR3: ASSQSRSGVSTDTQY
V: TRBV6-5; CDR3: ASSYGRGFTEAF
V: TRBV7-9; CDR3: ASRGLLGHT
V: TRBV27; CDR3: ASSGGLGYNEQF
V: TRBV25-1; CDR3: ASSSRGGSQETQY
V: TRBV27; CDR3: ASSPTGTGYT
V: TRBV25-1; CDR3: ASSTTGAQPQH
V: TRBV19; CDR3: ASSEGLAYTYEQY
V: TRBV27; CDR3: ASSSAGGRKEQY
V: TRBV19; CDR3: ASSIIGEEGYT
V: TRBV6-1; CDR3: ASSDTSGGFFYEQY
V: TRBV27; CDR3: ASSLYATEAYEQY
V: TRBV29-1; CDR3: SVEDLSASEKETQY
V: TRBV4-1; CDR3: ASSQDLGGSYYGYT
V: TRBV5-5; CDR3: ASSLGGDSSYNSPLH
V: TRBV5-5; CDR3: ASSTGPASYEQY
V: TRBV9; CDR3: ASSSGLARGQGETQY
V: TRBV9; CDR3: ASSAYVDSPGQYGYT
V: TRBV29-1; CDR3: SVEDGAPDSPQH
V: TRBV13; CDR3: ASSLTGTGWNEQF
V: TRBV2; CDR3: ASTVRGQGGGYGYT
V: TRBV4-1; CDR3: ASSLLRSDTQETQY
V: TRBV19; CDR3: ASSIDIGAQPQH
V: TRBV13; CDR3: ASSLGTSGRGGYT
V: TRBV7-9; CDR3: ASTSASQVRDAGELF
V: TRBV9; CDR3: ASSGLADYNEQF
V: TRBV27; CDR3: ASSLGTYTGELF
V: TRBV19; CDR3: ASLAGGQTGELF